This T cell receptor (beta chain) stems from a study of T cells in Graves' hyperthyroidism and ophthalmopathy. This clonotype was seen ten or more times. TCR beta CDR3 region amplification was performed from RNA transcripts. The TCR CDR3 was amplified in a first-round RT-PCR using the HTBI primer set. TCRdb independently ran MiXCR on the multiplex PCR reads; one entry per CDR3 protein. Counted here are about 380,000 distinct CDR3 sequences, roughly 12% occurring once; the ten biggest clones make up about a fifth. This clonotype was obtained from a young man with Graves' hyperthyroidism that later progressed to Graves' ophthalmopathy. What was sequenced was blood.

CDR3 DNA sequence: TGTGCCAGCTCACCGGCAGGCGGGGGTAATGAGCAGTTCTTC. Its protein product is CASSPAGGGNEQFF. The V gene is TRBV18, the J gene TRBJ2-1; 7 bases agree with TRBD2. CDR1 is KGHSH and CDR2 is LQKENI in the germline V gene. J gave up 7 bases and V 3 bases, and 6 bases lay outside the gene matches. The CDR3 runs to 14 residues.